Listed here are 14 T cell receptor beta chains from one sample, sequenced in a study of spatial heterogeneity in lung cancer (dated 2019 in TCRdb). Libraries were made using 5' RACE. Sequencing took place on a NextSeq 500. TCRdb took the public reads, trimmed them with fastp at Q25, ran MiXCR for clone calling and kept in-frame beta chains. Each CDR3 protein gets just one entry, which takes the most common genes and DNA from the rows behind it. The sample contains roughly 70,000 distinct CDR3 sequences, 8% to 9% of them found a single time. The top ten clonotypes cover 1.5% to 2% of the sample. The label giving this sample's time point can be read as: blood at routine non-recurrence follow-up after resection. The specimen was PBMCs, collected at follow-up. Receptor source: a female donor with early-stage non-small cell lung cancer.

This clonotype has just a few counts. This rearrangement joins TRBV5-1 to TRBJ2-7; 8 bases map to TRBD2. The CDR3 length is 14 residues. With 3 bases clipped from V and 4 bases from J, the junction kept 6 bases outside the gene matches. Germline V lookup: CDR1 SGHRS, CDR2 YFSETQ. CDR3 nucleotide sequence: TGCGCCAGCAGCTCCACAGGACTAGCTTACGAGCAGTACTTC. Its protein product is CASSSTGLAYEQYF.

This clonotype was counted between two and nine times. This chain links TRBV4-1 with TRBJ1-1, with a weak D call TRBD1 (6 bases). Germline values: CDR1 MGHRA, CDR2 YSYEKL. This CDR3 is built from 13 residues. Trimming left V 0 bases short and J 7 bases short, with 9 bases between. The CDR3 DNA follows: TGCGCCAGCAGCCAAGAGAGGGGGGGTGAAGCTTTCTTT. Translating it yields CASSQERGGEAFF.

The CDR3 region is CASSAAGLHNEQFF. The CDR3 bases are TGTGCCAGCAGTGCTGCTGGCCTACACAATGAGCAGTTCTTC. This chain connects TRBV7-8 to TRBJ2-1; D is undetermined. V was shortened by 6 bases and J by 5 bases, with 14 bases between the two germline ends. Germline V lookup: CDR1 SGHVS, CDR2 FQNEAQ. There are 14 residues in the CDR3.

This clonotype was seen only a few times. The J gene is TRBJ2-3, the V gene TRBV3-1, with D uncertain. Trimming removed 0 bases from V and 0 bases from J, with 7 bases in between. This CDR3 contains 15 residues. CDR1 is LGHDT, CDR2 YNNKEL, per germline (reference sequence). CDR3 in amino acids: CASSQDWRSTDTQYF. CDR3 DNA sequence: TGTGCCAGCAGCCAAGATTGGCGTAGCACAGATACGCAGTATTTT.

This clonotype appeared many times. This rearrangement joins TRBV20-1 to TRBJ2-3; a possible D gene is TRBD2 (5 bases). Germline assignment: CDR1 DFQATT and CDR2 SNEGSKA (reference sequence). Trimming stripped 3 bases from V and 2 bases from J, with 15 bases between. The CDR3 loop spans 15 amino acids. The CDR3 DNA is TGCAGTGCTAGTCCCTTGGAGCGGTACACAGATACGCAGTATTTT. Its protein is CSASPLERYTDTQYF.

This clonotype was recorded many times. The rearrangement uses TRBV4-1 and TRBJ2-5; TRBD1 might be the D (5 bases). V was clipped by 4 bases and J by 6 bases, with 6 bases between them. CDR1 is MGHRA, CDR2 YSYEKL, per germline. The CDR3 loop spans 11 amino acids. CDR3 in DNA: TGCGCCAGCAGCCCAGGGAAGACCCAGTACTTC. The encoded protein is CASSPGKTQYF.

This clonotype was seen a handful of times. V and J are TRBV29-1 and TRBJ1-3; possible D gene TRBD1, 6 bases. V lost 0 bases to trimming and J lost 3 bases, with 12 bases between them. The CDR3 consists of 15 residues. In germline, CDR1 is SQVTM, CDR2 ANQGSEA. CDR3 bases: TGCAGCGTTGAAGATGTGGGGGCGCGTGGAAACACCATATATTTT. Protein sequence: CSVEDVGARGNTIYF. Filled out from reference TRBV29-1 and TRBJ1-3, the complete variable domain reads SAVISQKPSRDICQRGTSLTIQCQVDSQVTMMFWYRQQPGQSLTLIATANQGSEATYESGFVIDKFPISRPNLTFSTLTVSNMSPEDSSIYLCSVEDVGARGNTIYFGEGSWLTVV.

This clonotype was counted ten times or more. The gene calls are TRBV5-1 and TRBJ2-7; D may correspond to TRBD1 or TRBD2 (5 bases each). This CDR3 spans 16 amino acids. The V end lost 4 bases, the J end lost 4 bases, and 21 bases lay between the germline ends. Germline V gene sequence: CDR1 SGHRS, CDR2 YFSETQ. CDR3 sequence reads: CASSPDLGPLGYEQYF. CDR3 bases: TGCGCCAGCAGCCCTGACCTGGGACCCTTGGGTTACGAGCAGTACTTC.

This clonotype was counted ten times or more. V is TRBV29-1 and J is TRBJ2-7; unclear D gene. The CDR3 length is 11 residues. Trimming took off 4 bases at V and 2 bases at J, with 6 bases between the two ends. Germline CDR1 is SQVTM and CDR2 is ANQGSEA. The CDR3 bases are TGCAGCGTTGTTTTTGCCTACGAGCAGTACTTC. Its protein is CSVVFAYEQYF.

In its sample, this clonotype was seen many times. This chain joins TRBV24-1 and TRBJ1-2; D possibly corresponds to TRBD1 (6 bases). The CDR3 contains 13 residues. Germline V gene sequence: CDR1 KGHDR, CDR2 SFDVKD. Trimming took 7 bases from V and 3 from J, leaving 11 bases between them. The CDR3 DNA reads as TGTGCCACCAGCCAGACAGGTGACTATGGCTACACCTTC. Translation: CATSQTGDYGYTF.

This clonotype has a handful of counts. The chain combines TRBV10-3 with TRBJ1-2, with D uncertain. The CDR3 extends over 12 amino acids. V lost 4 bases to trimming and J lost 6 bases, with 9 bases between them. Germline V gene lookup returns CDR1 ENHRY and CDR2 SYGVKD. This CDR3 reads CAISVDGNGYTF. In DNA form, the CDR3 reads TGTGCCATCAGTGTTGATGGGAATGGCTACACCTTC.

This clonotype was picked up many times. The rearrangement uses TRBV3-1 and TRBJ1-1; D is possibly TRBD1 (5 bases). CDR3 length: 12 amino acids. The germline gives CDR1 LGHDT, CDR2 YNNKEL (reference sequence). V was clipped by 3 bases and J by 9 bases, with 11 bases between them. The CDR3 region is CASSQMGVQAFF. DNA of the CDR3: TGTGCCAGCAGCCAGATGGGGGTCCAAGCTTTCTTT.

The chain recombines TRBV5-1 with TRBJ2-7; D might be TRBD2 (6 bases). The V and J ends lost 1 base and 1 base respectively, with 18 bases between them. Germline assignment: CDR1 SGHRS and CDR2 YFSETQ. The CDR3 loop spans 17 amino acids. In DNA, the CDR3 is TGCGCCAGCAGCTTGAGTCGAATCGGGAGTGAATCCTACGAGCAGTACTTC. Its protein is CASSLSRIGSESYEQYF.

This clonotype was observed a handful of times. The chain uses TRBV6-5 and TRBJ2-1; D is unresolved. Germline CDR1 MNHEY, CDR2 SVGAGI. V lost 6 bases to trimming and J lost 15 bases, with 15 bases between them. The CDR3 totals 11 residues. In DNA form, the CDR3 reads TGTGCCAGCAGACTGCCCCCCTTTTGGTTCTTC. It is translated as CASRLPPFWFF.